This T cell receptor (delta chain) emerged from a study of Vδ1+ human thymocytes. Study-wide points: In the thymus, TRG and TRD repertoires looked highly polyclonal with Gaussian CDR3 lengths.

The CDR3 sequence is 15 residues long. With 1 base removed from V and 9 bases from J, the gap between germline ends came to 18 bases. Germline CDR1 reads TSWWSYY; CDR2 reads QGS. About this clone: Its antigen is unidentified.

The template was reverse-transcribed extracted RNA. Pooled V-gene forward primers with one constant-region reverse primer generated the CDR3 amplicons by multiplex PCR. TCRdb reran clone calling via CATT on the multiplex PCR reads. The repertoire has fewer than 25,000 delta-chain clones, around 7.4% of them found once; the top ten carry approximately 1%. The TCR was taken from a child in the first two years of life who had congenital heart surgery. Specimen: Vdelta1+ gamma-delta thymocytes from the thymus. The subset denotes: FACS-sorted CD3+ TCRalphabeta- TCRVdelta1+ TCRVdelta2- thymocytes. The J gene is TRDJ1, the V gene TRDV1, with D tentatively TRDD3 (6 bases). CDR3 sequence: CALGERGPGGPQLIF. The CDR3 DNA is TGTGCTCTTGGGGAACGGGGCCCCGGGGGACCTCAACTCATCTTT.